This T cell receptor beta chain comes out of a study of shared T cell receptors in the human thymus. The table came from immunoSEQ multiplex PCR; TCRdb's copy has only in-frame clones and leaves some out. This sample yields roughly 550,000 clones, of which 78% are seen a single time; more than 0.01% belongs to the top ten. This clone was counted a single time. These records were also assigned to another study, of human thymus T cells. From that report: Related research found strongly overlapping thymic repertoires in unrelated individuals.

This receptor was obtained from a boy in the first two years of life with a congenital heart defect. The sequencing input was thymocytes.

CDR3 sequence: CASSLGQGLSSYNEQFF. CDR3 coding DNA: TGTGCCAGCAGCCTAGGACAGGGATTGAGCTCCTACAATGAGCAGTTCTTC. The chain recombines TRBV7-3 with TRBJ2-1; 8 positions match TRBD1. The CDR3 spans 17 residues. Germline CDR1 is SGHTA and CDR2 is FQGTGA. V was clipped by 5 bases and J by 0 bases; unmatched bases: 9.